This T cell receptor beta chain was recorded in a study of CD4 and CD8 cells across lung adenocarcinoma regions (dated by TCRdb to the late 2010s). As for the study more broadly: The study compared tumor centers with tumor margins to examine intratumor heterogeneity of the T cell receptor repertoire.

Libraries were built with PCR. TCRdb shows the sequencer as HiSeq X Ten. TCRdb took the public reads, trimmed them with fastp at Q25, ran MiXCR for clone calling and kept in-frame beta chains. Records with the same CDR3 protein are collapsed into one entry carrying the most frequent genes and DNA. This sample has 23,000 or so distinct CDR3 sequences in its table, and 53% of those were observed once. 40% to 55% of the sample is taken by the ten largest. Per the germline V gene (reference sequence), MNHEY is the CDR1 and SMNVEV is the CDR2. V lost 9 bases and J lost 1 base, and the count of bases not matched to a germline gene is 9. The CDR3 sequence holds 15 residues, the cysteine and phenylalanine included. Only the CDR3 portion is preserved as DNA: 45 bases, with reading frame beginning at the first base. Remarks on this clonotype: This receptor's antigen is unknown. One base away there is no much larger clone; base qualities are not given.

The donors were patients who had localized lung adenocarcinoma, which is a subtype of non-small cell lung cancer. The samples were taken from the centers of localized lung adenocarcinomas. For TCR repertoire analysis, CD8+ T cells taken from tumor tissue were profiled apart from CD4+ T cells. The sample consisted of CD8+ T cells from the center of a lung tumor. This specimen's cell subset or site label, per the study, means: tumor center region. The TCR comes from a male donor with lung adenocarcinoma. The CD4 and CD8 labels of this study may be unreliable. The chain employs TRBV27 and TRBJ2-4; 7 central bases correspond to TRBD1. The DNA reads TGTGCCAGGGGGCCAGGGGGTGGGGCCAAAAACATTCAGTACTTC. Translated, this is CARGPGGGAKNIQYF.